This TCR beta chain was sequenced during a study of monozygotic twins with inflammatory bowel disease. The CDR3 covers 11 residues. From germline, CDR1 is LNHDA and CDR2 SQIVND (reference sequence). The UMIs contained a 6-nucleotide sample barcode. They were added by template switching during cDNA synthesis. TCRdb reprocessed the 5' RACE reads; each CDR3 protein has one entry and no DNA is given. The listing contains over 200,000 distinct CDR3 sequences. This TCR derives from a human donor with ulcerative colitis or Crohn's disease, or a healthy co-twin of an affected twin (not recorded which). This chain joins TRBV19 and TRBJ2-5; lacking DNA, the TRBD2 call made by TCRdb goes unchecked. Sequencing was done on a sample of blood. The CDR3 region is CASTEGETQYF.